The T cell receptor (beta chain) under discussion was sequenced for a study of blood T cell repertoires in COVID-19. Study-level background: Sources were T cells, B-cell-depleted T cells, or PBMCs; the material itself was cDNA or gDNA.

CDR1 and CDR2 from the germline V gene are SEHNR and FQNEAQ (reference sequence). This CDR3 spans 12 amino acids. V was cut by 2 bases and J by 4 bases, with 3 bases left in between. TCRdb's table, derived via immunoSEQ multiplex PCR, lists solely in-frame clones and lacks some. Here the sample spans over 200,000 clones, about four fifths being singletons. The chain has TRBV7-9 and TRBJ1-5, with D uncertain. Sequencing used PBMCs or T cells enriched from blood (not recorded which). The receptor's source is a woman in her fifties or sixties with acute COVID-19. CDR3 DNA sequence: TGTGCCAGCAGCTTAACTAATCAGCCCCAGCATTTT. Residues: CASSLTNQPQHF.